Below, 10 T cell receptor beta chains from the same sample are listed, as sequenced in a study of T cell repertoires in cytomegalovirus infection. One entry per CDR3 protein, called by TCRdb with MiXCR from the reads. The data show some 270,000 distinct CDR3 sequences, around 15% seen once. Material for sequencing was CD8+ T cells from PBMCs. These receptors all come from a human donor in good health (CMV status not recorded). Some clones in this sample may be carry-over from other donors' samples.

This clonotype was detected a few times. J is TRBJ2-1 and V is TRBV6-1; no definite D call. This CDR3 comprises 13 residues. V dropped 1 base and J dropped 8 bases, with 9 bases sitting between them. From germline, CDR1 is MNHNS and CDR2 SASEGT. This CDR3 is CASSEVWADEQFF. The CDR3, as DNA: TGTGCCAGCAGTGAAGTTTGGGCAGATGAGCAGTTCTTC.

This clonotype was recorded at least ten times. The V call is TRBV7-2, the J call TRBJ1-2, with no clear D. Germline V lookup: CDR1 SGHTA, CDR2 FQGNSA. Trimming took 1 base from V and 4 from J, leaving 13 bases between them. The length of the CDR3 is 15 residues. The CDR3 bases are TGTGCCAGCAGCTTAGTCATTAGCGAGACCTATGGCTACACCTTC. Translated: CASSLVISETYGYTF.

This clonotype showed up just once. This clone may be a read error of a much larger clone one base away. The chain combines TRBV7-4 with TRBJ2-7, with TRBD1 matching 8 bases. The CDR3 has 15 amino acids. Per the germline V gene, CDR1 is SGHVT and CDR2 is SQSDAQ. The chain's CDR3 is CAISFSAYRGYEQYF. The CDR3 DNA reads TGTGCCATCAGCTTCAGCGCGTACAGGGGGTACGAGCAGTACTTC.

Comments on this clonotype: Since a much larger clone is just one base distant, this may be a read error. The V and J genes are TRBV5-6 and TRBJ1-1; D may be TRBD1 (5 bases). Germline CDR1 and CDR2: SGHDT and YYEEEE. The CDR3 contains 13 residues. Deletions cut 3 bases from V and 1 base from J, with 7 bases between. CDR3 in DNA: TGTGCCAGCAGCTCCGGACAGAACACTGAAGCTTTCTTT. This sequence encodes CASSSGQNTEAFF.

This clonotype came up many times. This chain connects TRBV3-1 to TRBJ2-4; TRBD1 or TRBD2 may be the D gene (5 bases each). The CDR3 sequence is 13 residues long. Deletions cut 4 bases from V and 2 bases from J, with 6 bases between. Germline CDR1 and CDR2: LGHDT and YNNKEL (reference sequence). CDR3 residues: CASSRGTKNIQYF. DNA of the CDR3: TGTGCCAGCAGCCGGGGGACCAAAAACATTCAGTACTTC.

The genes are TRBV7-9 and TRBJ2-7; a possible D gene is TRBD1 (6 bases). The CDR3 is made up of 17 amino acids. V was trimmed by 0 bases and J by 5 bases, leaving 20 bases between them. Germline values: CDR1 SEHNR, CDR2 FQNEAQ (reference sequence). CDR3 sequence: CASSLAAAMGHRDEQYF. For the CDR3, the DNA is TGTGCCAGCAGCTTAGCGGCCGCGATGGGACACCGGGACGAGCAGTACTTC.

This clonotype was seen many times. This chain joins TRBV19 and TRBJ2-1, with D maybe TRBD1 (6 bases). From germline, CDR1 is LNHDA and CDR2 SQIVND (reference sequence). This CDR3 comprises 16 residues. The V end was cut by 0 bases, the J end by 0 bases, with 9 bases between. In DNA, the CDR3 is TGTGCCAGTAGTATAGACGCAGGGGTCTCCTACAATGAGCAGTTCTTC. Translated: CASSIDAGVSYNEQFF. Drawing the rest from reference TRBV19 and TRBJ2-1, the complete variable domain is DGGITQSPKYLFRKEGQNVTLSCEQNLNHDAMYWYRQDPGQGLRLIYYSQIVNDFQKGDIAEGYSVSREKKESFPLTVTSAQKNPTAFYLCASSIDAGVSYNEQFFGPGTRLTVL.

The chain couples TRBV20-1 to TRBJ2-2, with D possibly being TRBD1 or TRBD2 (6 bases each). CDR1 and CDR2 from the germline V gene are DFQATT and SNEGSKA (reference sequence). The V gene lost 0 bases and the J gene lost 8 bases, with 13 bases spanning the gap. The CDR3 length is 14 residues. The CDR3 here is CSARDSGEAGELFF. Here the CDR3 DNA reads TGCAGTGCTAGAGATTCAGGGGAGGCGGGGGAGCTGTTTTTT.

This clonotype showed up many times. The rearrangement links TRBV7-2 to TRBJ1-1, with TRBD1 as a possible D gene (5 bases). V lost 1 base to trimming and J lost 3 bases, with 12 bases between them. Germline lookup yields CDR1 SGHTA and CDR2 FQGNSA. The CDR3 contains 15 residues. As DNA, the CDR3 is TGTGCCAGCAGCTTAGAGGAGGGAGGGGACACTGAAGCTTTCTTT. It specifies CASSLEEGGDTEAFF.

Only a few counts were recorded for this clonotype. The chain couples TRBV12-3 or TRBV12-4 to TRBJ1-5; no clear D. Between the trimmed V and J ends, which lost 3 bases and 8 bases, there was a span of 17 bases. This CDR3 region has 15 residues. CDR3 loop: CASSFSYWGLEPQHF. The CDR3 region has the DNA TGTGCCAGCAGTTTTTCTTATTGGGGTCTCGAGCCCCAGCATTTT.